This T cell receptor beta chain was sequenced for a study of CD8+CD57+ T cells in acquired aplastic anemia. Study background: The sorted CD4+ and CD8+ cells yielded an average around 3.4 ug of DNA. Study-wide findings and caveats: Some 31 shared CD8+ CDR3s appeared highly expressed within patients' immunodominant clones.

Of note for this clonotype: The antigen is unknown.

Genomic DNA acted as the template from which TCR beta VDJ combination and CDR3 sequence profiling were carried out. TCRdb redid the calling of the reads with MiXCR, one entry per CDR3 protein. Among approximately 150,000 distinct CDR3 sequences listed, about two thirds were seen once. Those patients picked for sequencing had displayed CD8+CD57+ cell expansion on flow cytometry. Among the patients, none had received any therapy at the time of blood sampling. The sample consisted of sorted CD4+, CD8+, or CD8+CD57+ T cells (not recorded which) from PBMCs. The receptor was derived from a human donor with aplastic anemia.

The CDR3 nucleotides read TGTGCCAGTAGTATAGAGGGGATCACAGATACGCAGTATTTT. It is translated as CASSIEGITDTQYF. This rearrangement joins TRBV19 to TRBJ2-3; D is undetermined. Deletions cut 0 bases from V and 2 bases from J, with 6 bases between. In germline, CDR1 is LNHDA, CDR2 SQIVND (reference sequence). This CDR3 comprises 14 residues.